Listed below are T cell receptor beta chains from one sample, sequenced in a study of cytomegalovirus exposure and HLA in healthy donors. Method: immunoSEQ multiplex PCR; TCRdb's copy keeps in-frame clones and lacks some. The sample gives 75,000 to 100,000 clones, around 80% of which show up once; about 0.53% is in the top ten. Sequencing was done on a sample of PBMCs. These TCRs come from a man aged 30 to 39 in good health and CMV-seronegative. Each CDR3 is given with its conserved first and last residue. A D gene is named only where the DNA matches it firmly. Some rows have no size entry. The others give once, few or many, or a class for an expanded clone.

clone size	J gene	CDR3 length	D gene	V gene	CDR3 DNA	CDR3 protein
few	TRBJ2-7	15	TRBD1	TRBV2	TGTGCCAGCAGTGTTGCAGGACAGGGGGCGTACGAGCAGTACTTC	CASSVAGQGAYEQYF
-	TRBJ2-3	16	-	TRBV11-3	TGTGCCAGCAGCTTAAGACAGGACAGCTACACAGATACGCAGTATTTT	CASSLRQDSYTDTQYF
-	TRBJ1-5	15	TRBD1	TRBV15	TGTGCCACCGGAGGGGGGACAGGGGTTTATCAGCCCCAGCATTTT	CATGGGTGVYQPQHF
-	TRBJ2-6	17	TRBD1	TRBV15	TGTGCCACCAGCAGGGAGGACAGGATCTCTGGGGCCAACGTCCTGACTTTC	CATSREDRISGANVLTF
-	TRBJ2-5	15	-	TRBV11-2	TGTGCCAGCAGCTTCGGAGGGGACCCCCAAGAGACCCAGTACTTC	CASSFGGDPQETQYF
-	TRBJ1-5	16	-	TRBV4-2	TGTGCCAGCAGCCCCTGGGCGGGGCAGAGCAATCGGCCCCAGCATTTT	CASSPWAGQSNRPQHF
-	TRBJ1-2	13	-	TRBV7-9	TGTGCCAGCAGCCCCTACCCACAGGATGGCTACACCTTC	CASSPYPQDGYTF
-	TRBJ1-1	14	-	TRBV9	TGTGCCAGCAGCGTAGAAGGGGGTGGGACTGAAGCTTTCTTT	CASSVEGGGTEAFF
few	TRBJ2-2	12	-	TRBV29-1	TGCAGCGTAAGACTAGTTACCGGGGAGCTGTTTTTT	CSVRLVTGELFF
-	TRBJ2-1	15	TRBD1	TRBV9	TGTGCCAGCAGCCCCACGACAGGGGCGGACAATGAGCAGTTCTTC	CASSPTTGADNEQFF
-	TRBJ2-1	17	-	TRBV29-1	TGCAGCGTTGAAGGGTTCCTCGGAGCCAGCTCCTACAATGAGCAGTTCTTC	CSVEGFLGASSYNEQFF
once	TRBJ2-1	16	TRBD1	TRBV7-8	TGTGCCAGCAGCTTAGCCGACAGGGCCTCCTACAATGAGCAGTTCTTC	CASSLADRASYNEQFF
few	TRBJ1-1	13	-	TRBV6-5	TGTGCCAGCAGGGGACACGCGAACACTGAAGCTTTCTTT	CASRGHANTEAFF
-	TRBJ1-4	14	-	TRBV6-1	TGTGCCAGCAGTGTATTTCGGGGGAATGAAAAACTGTTTTTT	CASSVFRGNEKLFF
once	TRBJ2-1	15	TRBD2	TRBV10-2	TGCGCCAGCGTAGGGCGGGAGGGAAGTAACAATGAGCAGTTCTTC	CASVGREGSNNEQFF
-	TRBJ1-5	16	-	TRBV6-6	TGTGCCAGCAGTTACTCGGTCGAGGTTCGAAATCAGCCCCAGCATTTT	CASSYSVEVRNQPQHF
-	TRBJ1-3	14	-	TRBV6-1	TGTGCCAGCAGTATAGAACTCTCTGGAAACACCATATATTTT	CASSIELSGNTIYF
-	TRBJ1-2	15	-	TRBV5-1	TGCGCCAGCAGCGCCGCTTGGGGGGGCGATTATGGCTACACCTTC	CASSAAWGGDYGYTF
-	TRBJ1-4	14	-	TRBV6-6	TGTGCCAGCAGTTACCTGGGTGGGCGTGAAAAACTGTTTTTT	CASSYLGGREKLFF
few	TRBJ1-1	14	-	TRBV5-1	TGCGCCAGCAGCTTGGACTCCGTGTTCACTGAAGCTTTCTTT	CASSLDSVFTEAFF
-	TRBJ1-2	12	TRBD1	TRBV29-1	TGCAGCGCTACCCAGGGGGGAGATGGCTACACCTTC	CSATQGGDGYTF
-	TRBJ1-1	13	-	TRBV18	TGTGCCAGCTCACAAATGGACACCTTTGAAGCTTTCTTT	CASSQMDTFEAFF
-	TRBJ1-1	11	-	TRBV6-1	TGTGCCAGCAGTGATTCTACGGGGGCTTTCTTT	CASSDSTGAFF
-	TRBJ2-1	15	TRBD1	TRBV19	TGTGCCAGTAGTATTCAGGACAGGCCGATCAATGAGCAGTTCTTC	CASSIQDRPINEQFF
-	TRBJ2-7	18	TRBD2	TRBV7-9	TGTTCCAGCAGCTCACGGGACAGCCTAGCGGGGGCCGCCTACGAGCAGTACTTC	CSSSSRDSLAGAAYEQYF
-	TRBJ1-2	18	TRBD1	TRBV27	TGTGCCAGCGCGATAACCAAGACCCGGGACAGGGGGAAAAATGGCTACACCTTC	CASAITKTRDRGKNGYTF
-	TRBJ2-2	17	TRBD2	TRBV4-3	TGCGCCAGCAGCCAAGAAAAACTAGCGGGAAGAACCGGGGAGCTGTTTTTT	CASSQEKLAGRTGELFF
-	TRBJ2-3	12	-	TRBV29-1	TGCAGCGTTGGGCAGGACACAGATACGCAGTATTTT	CSVGQDTDTQYF
-	TRBJ1-1	15	-	TRBV5-5	-	CASSSWGDGTGGTFF
once	TRBJ2-1	15	-	TRBV5-1	TGCGCCAGCAGCTTGGTTGGTAGCCCGGGCAATGAGCAGTTCTTC	CASSLVGSPGNEQFF
-	TRBJ2-7	14	-	TRBV9	TGTGCCAGCAGCCCAGGGGCGGGTACAGTCGAGCAGTACTTC	CASSPGAGTVEQYF
-	TRBJ2-5	12	TRBD1	TRBV6-1	TGTGCCAGCAGTGAAAACAGGGGCACCCAGTACTTC	CASSENRGTQYF
-	TRBJ1-3	15	-	TRBV28	TGTGCCAGCAGCCCATATTACAGCTCTGGAAACACCATATATTTT	CASSPYYSSGNTIYF
few	TRBJ2-7	13	-	TRBV13	TGTGCCAGCAGGGCATGGGGGGACTACGAGCAGTACTTC	CASRAWGDYEQYF
-	TRBJ2-7	12	TRBD1	TRBV6-1	TGTGCCGGACAGGGGGCTTCCTACGAGCAGTACTTC	CAGQGASYEQYF
-	TRBJ1-2	16	-	TRBV11-2	TGTGCCAGCAGCTTAGGGCATCAGGGCGGAGGGTATGGCTACACCTTC	CASSLGHQGGGYGYTF
-	TRBJ2-1	11	-	TRBV27	TGTGCCAGCAGTTTGGGGAGTGAGCAGTTCTTC	CASSLGSEQFF
few	TRBJ1-1	13	-	TRBV5-1	TGCGCCAGCAGGGAGGACAGTTACACTGAAGCTTTCTTT	CASREDSYTEAFF
-	TRBJ2-5	15	TRBD2	TRBV19	TGTGCCAGTAGTCAGGGACTAGCGGACCAAGAGACCCAGTACTTC	CASSQGLADQETQYF
once	TRBJ2-7	15	TRBD1	TRBV9	TGTGCCAGCAGCGCCGGACAGGGGCTTAGCTACGAGCAGTACTTC	CASSAGQGLSYEQYF
-	TRBJ2-7	14	-	TRBV11-1	TGTGCCAGCAGCTTAGTGGGGGAGGACTACGAGCAGTACTTC	CASSLVGEDYEQYF
-	TRBJ1-2	12	-	TRBV6-6	TGTGCCAGCAGCACCGAGAACTATGGCTACACCTTC	CASSTENYGYTF
-	TRBJ2-1	14	TRBD2	TRBV10-1	TGCGCCAGCAGTCCGAGCGGGAGCGTGAATGAGCAGTTCTTC	CASSPSGSVNEQFF
once	TRBJ2-7	15	-	TRBV6-6	TGTGCCAGCAGTTACTCTACTCCGGGGGACTACGAGCAGTACTTC	CASSYSTPGDYEQYF
-	TRBJ2-1	11	-	TRBV27	TGTGCCAGCAGTTTGGGGCATGAGCAGTTCTTC	CASSLGHEQFF
-	TRBJ1-2	19	TRBD1	TRBV5-1	TGCGCCAGCAGCTTGGGAGGACAGGGGTCTGTTCCAGAGAACTATGGCTACACCTTC	CASSLGGQGSVPENYGYTF
-	TRBJ1-1	14	-	TRBV19	TGTGCCAGTAGTATACGGGGTGGTACGGCTGAAGCTTTCTTT	CASSIRGGTAEAFF
-	TRBJ1-6	15	TRBD1	TRBV7-3	TGTGCCAGCAGCTTAACTGGACAGGGCACCTCACCCCTCCACTTT	CASSLTGQGTSPLHF
-	TRBJ1-1	16	TRBD1	TRBV6-6	TGTGCCAGCAGTTACGGCAGGGGGCAGGTTCACACTGAAGCTTTCTTT	CASSYGRGQVHTEAFF
-	TRBJ2-2	14	TRBD1	TRBV29-1	TGCAGCGTTGTCTTGGCAGGGGGCAGCGGGGAGCTGTTTTTT	CSVVLAGGSGELFF